This TCR beta chain was profiled in a study of T cell repertoires in cytomegalovirus infection. Study at large: The study used recently identified HLA-C-restricted and well-studied HLA-B-restricted CMV epitopes. In public TCR beta signatures, there were indications of both CMV infection and matching HLA type. Findings of the study overall: The ex vivo response was dominated by HLA-C-restricted CMV-specific TCR beta clonotypes. Carriers of CMV plus the relevant HLA were identified by cumulative public TCR beta family frequency.

Of note for this clonotype: Its antigen is undetermined.

TCRdb re-derived calls from the reads in MiXCR, one entry per CDR3 protein. Among hundreds of thousands of distinct CDR3 sequences listed, 30% to 35% were seen once. The clonotype was recovered from a human donor in good health (CMV status not recorded). Some clones in this sample may be carry-over from other donors' samples. Sequences were derived from cultured CD8+ T cells from PBMCs, sampled from culture after CMV antigen stimulation.

DNA for the CDR3: TGTGCCAGCAGCTTCGGGACCCTATCCGAGCAGTTCTTC. Protein product: CASSFGTLSEQFF. This sequence joins TRBV5-4 and TRBJ2-1; D is possibly TRBD1 or TRBD2 (5 bases each). The germline gives CDR1 SGHNT, CDR2 YYREEE (reference sequence). V was pared by 2 bases and J by 10 bases, with 13 bases between. The CDR3 spans 13 residues. The full variable domain, rest sourced from reference TRBV5-4 and TRBJ2-1, is ETGVTQSPTHLIKTRGQQVTLRCSSQSGHNTVSWYQQALGQGPQFIFQYYREEENGRGNFPPRFSGLQFPNYSSELNVNALELDDSALYLCASSFGTLSEQFFGPGTRLTVL.